The 26 T cell receptor beta chains listed next were all sequenced from one sample in a study of cytomegalovirus exposure and HLA in healthy donors. Primers included in the PCR were 60 Vbeta and 13 Jbeta primers. Data came from immunoSEQ multiplex PCR; TCRdb stores just in-frame clones and leaves some out. The table records some 130,000 clones, approximately 80% of them present only once. Sequencing was carried out using PBMCs. The receptors here all came from a male donor in good health and CMV-seropositive.

This clone has just a few counts. The rearrangement joins TRBV7-3 to TRBJ2-1; TRBD2 matches 14 bases. J was trimmed by 10 bases and V by 1 base; bases with no gene match: 3. Germline CDR1 is SGHTA and CDR2 is FQGTGA. This CDR3 comprises 15 residues. CDR3 nucleotide sequence: TGTGCCAGCAGCTTAAGCGGGACTAGCGGGAGCGAGCAGTTCTTC. This translates into CASSLSGTSGSEQFF.

The chain combines TRBV7-9 with TRBJ2-5; 9 nucleotides match TRBD1. Germline V gene data show CDR1 as SEHNR and CDR2 as FQNEAQ (reference sequence). V dropped 5 bases and J dropped 2; count of bases not matched to a gene: 6. CDR3 size: 15 residues. For the CDR3, the DNA is TGTGCCAGCAGCCAGCGACAGGGGGTTCAAGAGACCCAGTACTTC. As protein: CASSQRQGVQETQYF.

This clone has only one observation. The V gene is TRBV19, the J gene TRBJ2-7, with 7 bases aligning to TRBD2. Trimming cost V 3 bases and J 3 bases; bases outside gene matches: 8. Germline-derived CDR1 and CDR2 are LNHDA and SQIVND (reference sequence). The CDR3 has 15 amino acids. The CDR3 loop is CASSIWLAEDYEQYF. The CDR3 nucleotides read TGTGCCAGTAGTATTTGGCTAGCGGAAGACTACGAGCAGTACTTC. Full variable domain (outside the CDR3, taken from reference TRBV19 and TRBJ2-7): DGGITQSPKYLFRKEGQNVTLSCEQNLNHDAMYWYRQDPGQGLRLIYYSQIVNDFQKGDIAEGYSVSREKKESFPLTVTSAQKNPTAFYLCASSIWLAEDYEQYFGPGTRLTVT.

The V gene is TRBV12-5, the J gene TRBJ2-1; TRBD2 matches at 7 bases. Looked up from germline, CDR1 is LGHNT and CDR2 is FRNRAP. Trimming at V came to 7 bases and at J to 6 bases, leaving 12 bases not matched to a gene. This CDR3 has 15 residues. CDR3 bases: TGTGCTAGTGTCCAACGGGGGGTTGTACCCAATGAGCAGTTCTTC. Amino acid sequence: CASVQRGVVPNEQFF.

This chain connects TRBV27 to TRBJ2-3; D might be TRBD2 (6 bases). Germline CDR1 is MNHEY and CDR2 is SMNVEV (reference sequence). The length of the CDR3 is 15 residues. The germline V and J ends were trimmed by 5 bases and 5 bases, with 17 bases remaining between them. CDR3 protein: CASSPRLGLGDTQYF. In DNA, the CDR3 is TGTGCCAGCAGTCCCCGACTAGGGTTAGGAGATACGCAGTATTTT.

J is TRBJ2-2 and V is TRBV6-4; TRBD2 matches at 12 bases. After removal of 0 bases from V and 10 bases from J, the junction contained 3 bases not matched to a gene. Germline CDR1 and CDR2: MRHNA and SNTAGT. The length of the CDR3 is 15 residues. CDR3 in amino acids: CASSDSTSGSSELFF. The DNA of the CDR3 is TGTGCCAGCAGTGACTCGACTAGCGGGAGTTCGGAGCTGTTTTTT.

The chain is built from TRBV7-2 and TRBJ2-7; 9 positions match TRBD2. The germline V gene has CDR1 SGHTA and CDR2 FQGNSA. CDR3 length equals 15 residues. Trimming removed 1 base from V and 2 bases from J; junction bases left unmatched: 3. The CDR3 protein is CASSLVAGGTYEQYF. DNA for the CDR3: TGTGCCAGCAGCTTAGTGGCGGGGGGGACCTACGAGCAGTACTTC. Full variable domain (remainder filled in from reference TRBV7-2 and TRBJ2-7): GAGVSQSPSNKVTEKGKDVELRCDPISGHTALYWYRQSLGQGLEFLIYFQGNSAPDKSGLPSDRFSAERTGGSVSTLTIQRTQQEDSAVYLCASSLVAGGTYEQYFGPGTRLTVT.

V and J are TRBV27 and TRBJ2-1; D unresolved. This CDR3 spans 15 amino acids. The germline V gene encodes CDR1 MNHEY and CDR2 SMNVEV (reference sequence). The V and J ends lost 3 bases and 2 bases respectively, with 11 bases between them. The CDR3 DNA reads as TGTGCCAGCAGTTTGACGCACAGAGCCTACAATGAGCAGTTCTTC. Translating gives CASSLTHRAYNEQFF.

The table lists this clone with a few counts. The rearrangement joins TRBV5-4 to TRBJ1-3; maybe TRBD1 (6 bases). Germline V gene sequence: CDR1 SGHNT, CDR2 YYREEE (reference sequence). The V gene lost 3 bases and the J gene lost 1 base, with 8 bases spanning the gap. The CDR3 extends over 14 amino acids. For the CDR3, the DNA is TGTGCCAGCAGCTCACAGGGTTCTGGAAACACCATATATTTT. It specifies CASSSQGSGNTIYF.

The chain couples TRBV9 to TRBJ1-1, with 8 bases identical to TRBD1. CDR3 length: 15 amino acids. Germline trimming cut 3 bases from V and 1 base from J; bases unmatched to any gene: 5. CDR1 and CDR2 from the germline V gene are SGDLS and YYNGEE. The CDR3 sequence: CASSGIDRGNTEAFF. CDR3 sequence (DNA): TGTGCCAGCAGCGGAATAGACAGGGGGAACACTGAAGCTTTCTTT.

In this sample, this clone turned up once. The chain links TRBV9 to TRBJ1-6; D call uncertain. The CDR3 spans 16 residues. The germline V gene has CDR1 SGDLS and CDR2 YYNGEE. V lost 4 bases to trimming and J lost 0 bases, with 11 bases between them. The CDR3 bases are TGTGCCAGCAGCTTCACCGGGGACTCCTATAATTCACCCCTCCACTTT. Translation: CASSFTGDSYNSPLHF. The full variable domain, in which reference TRBV9 and TRBJ1-6 provide the parts outside the CDR3, is DSGVTQTPKHLITATGQRVTLRCSPRSGDLSVYWYQQSLDQGLQFLIQYYNGEERAKGNILERFSAQQFPDLHSELNLSSLELGDSALYFCASSFTGDSYNSPLHFGNGTRLTVT.

The V and J genes are TRBV19 and TRBJ2-3; tentatively, D is TRBD1 (5 bases). V was shortened by 3 bases and J by 4 bases, with 14 bases between the two germline ends. Looked up from germline, CDR1 is LNHDA and CDR2 is SQIVND (reference sequence). This CDR3 has 15 amino acids. The chain's CDR3 is CASSISPGFADTQYF. The CDR3, as DNA: TGTGCCAGTAGTATTTCTCCAGGGTTTGCAGATACGCAGTATTTT.

Comments on this clone: The junction differs from germline at one of its ends, possibly a read error. The chain is built from TRBV6-1 and TRBJ1-2; tentatively, D is TRBD1 (5 bases). Germline CDR1 MNHNS, CDR2 SASEGT. The CDR3 totals 10 residues. CDR3 residues: CASWGYGYPF. In DNA form, the CDR3 reads TGTGCCAGCTGGGGCTATGGCTACCCCTTC.

This sequence joins TRBV7-9 and TRBJ1-2; a possible D gene is TRBD1 (5 bases). The CDR3 consists of 12 residues. Germline CDR1 is SEHNR and CDR2 is FQNEAQ (reference sequence). Trimming pared 6 bases from V and 8 bases from J, leaving 13 bases between. CDR3 in DNA: TGTGCCAGCAGGTCACCCTGGGGCGGCTACACCTTC. It yields the protein CASRSPWGGYTF. The whole variable domain, remainder taken from reference TRBV7-9 and TRBJ1-2, is DTGVSQNPRHKITKRGQNVTFRCDPISEHNRLYWYRQTLGQGPEFLTYFQNEAQLEKSRLLSDRFSAERPKGSFSTLEIQRTEQGDSAMYLCASRSPWGGYTFGSGTRLTVV.

This clone was seen only a few times. Other DNA variants within this sample encode the same CDR3. This chain links TRBV28 with TRBJ2-3; tentative D call: TRBD2 (5 bases). Germline V gene data show CDR1 as MDHEN and CDR2 as SYDVKM. The CDR3 sequence is 13 residues long. The V gene lost 5 bases and the J gene lost 2 bases, with 8 bases spanning the gap. CDR3: CASSTGLTDTQYF. The CDR3 DNA reads as TGTGCCAGCAGTACTGGACTCACAGATACGCAGTATTTT.

The chain couples TRBV4-1 to TRBJ1-1; tentatively, D is TRBD1 (6 bases). V was cut by 4 bases and J by 1 base, with 13 bases left in between. The germline gives CDR1 MGHRA, CDR2 YSYEKL. The CDR3 has 15 amino acids. CDR3 nucleotides: TGCGCCAGCAGCCCACCGGGGGGCCAGAACACTGAAGCTTTCTTT. As protein: CASSPPGGQNTEAFF.

The V gene is TRBV6-6, the J gene TRBJ2-4, with TRBD2 matching 7 bases. J gave up 5 bases and V 3 bases, and 7 bases lay outside the gene matches. The CDR3 extends over 15 amino acids. The germline V gene has CDR1 MNHNY and CDR2 SVGAGI (reference sequence). The DNA of the CDR3 is TGTGCCAGCAGTTATCATGGGCGGGAGCAAAACATTCAGTACTTC. Translation gives CASSYHGREQNIQYF.

This chain links TRBV10-2 with TRBJ2-3; a weak D match, TRBD1 (5 bases). V lost 4 bases and J lost 0, with 14 bases in between. The length of the CDR3 is 16 residues. The V gene's germline CDR1 is WSHSY and CDR2 SAAADI. The CDR3 sequence: CASSGGATASTDTQYF. The DNA for the CDR3 is TGCGCCAGCAGTGGTGGTGCGACAGCGAGCACAGATACGCAGTATTTT.

This clone showed up just once. This chain uses TRBV7-2 with TRBJ1-5; the match to TRBD1 covers 12 bases. This CDR3 is built from 15 residues. Trimming at V came to 5 bases and at J to 6 bases, leaving 5 bases not matched to a gene. Germline V gives CDR1 SGHTA, CDR2 FQGNSA. The CDR3 bases are TGTGCCAGCAGCACTGGGACAGGGGGCGTTCAGCCCCAGCATTTT. Protein sequence: CASSTGTGGVQPQHF.

This chain joins TRBV28 and TRBJ2-1, with D possibly matching TRBD2 (6 bases). Looked up from germline, CDR1 is MDHEN and CDR2 is SYDVKM. V was pared by 7 bases and J by 2 bases, with 15 bases between. The CDR3 covers 15 residues. The CDR3, as DNA: TGTGCCAGCACGGGAGCAGGAGGGCCCTACAATGAGCAGTTCTTC. Translating gives CASTGAGGPYNEQFF.

The genes are TRBV6-5 and TRBJ2-1; the D is unclear. The CDR3 sequence is 14 residues long. Germline V CDR1 and CDR2: MNHEY, SVGAGI. V lost 6 bases and J lost 1, with 10 bases in between. The CDR3 DNA is TGTGCCAGCAGCCAGCCGGGTTCCTACAATGAGCAGTTCTTC. Encoded protein: CASSQPGSYNEQFF.

The chain uses TRBV19 and TRBJ2-7; 9 bases align to TRBD1. This CDR3 is built from 13 residues. The junction had 5 bases not matched to a gene; V was cut back by 9 bases and J by 2 bases. CDR1 is LNHDA, CDR2 SQIVND, per germline (reference sequence). CDR3 sequence reads: CASSDRGAYEQYF. CDR3 coding DNA: TGTGCCAGCAGTGACAGGGGGGCCTACGAGCAGTACTTC.

CDR3 sequence (DNA): TGTGCCAGCAGTCTCCCCACGCGGCTCAGGGGGCTGGGGAACACTGAAGCTTTCTTT. Its translation: CASSLPTRLRGLGNTEAFF. The rearrangement uses TRBV28 and TRBJ1-1, with 8 positions matching TRBD1. CDR3 size: 19 residues. Germline loops: CDR1 MDHEN, CDR2 SYDVKM. V shed 5 bases, J shed 1 base, and the junction held 18 bases outside the gene matches.

The chain recombines TRBV27 with TRBJ2-7, with 9 bases lining up with TRBD1. The CDR3 runs to 15 residues. The V gene end was trimmed by 7 bases and the J gene end by 5 bases; junction bases not matched to a gene: 12. Germline V lookup: CDR1 MNHEY, CDR2 SMNVEV (reference sequence). CDR3: CASTTLGTGLDEQYF. CDR3 coding DNA: TGTGCCAGCACCACCCTCGGGACAGGGCTCGACGAGCAGTACTTC.

This sequence joins TRBV5-8 and TRBJ2-3; 9 positions match TRBD2. Germline-derived CDR1 and CDR2 are SGHTS and YDEGEE. J lost 4 bases, V lost 1 base, and 7 bases had no gene match. There are 16 residues in the CDR3. CDR3 coding DNA: TGTGCCAGCAGCTTGTACGTAGCGGGAGTCGCAGATACGCAGTATTTT. This translates into CASSLYVAGVADTQYF.

The chain has TRBV28 and TRBJ2-3; 7 bases fit TRBD1. CDR1 and CDR2 (germline): MDHEN, SYDVKM. V gave up 5 bases and J gave up 2 bases; unmatched junction bases: 16. The CDR3 extends over 18 amino acids. The CDR3, as DNA: TGTGCCAGCAGTCCACCGGGACAGAAAACAAAAGTCACAGATACGCAGTATTTT. It encodes CASSPPGQKTKVTDTQYF.